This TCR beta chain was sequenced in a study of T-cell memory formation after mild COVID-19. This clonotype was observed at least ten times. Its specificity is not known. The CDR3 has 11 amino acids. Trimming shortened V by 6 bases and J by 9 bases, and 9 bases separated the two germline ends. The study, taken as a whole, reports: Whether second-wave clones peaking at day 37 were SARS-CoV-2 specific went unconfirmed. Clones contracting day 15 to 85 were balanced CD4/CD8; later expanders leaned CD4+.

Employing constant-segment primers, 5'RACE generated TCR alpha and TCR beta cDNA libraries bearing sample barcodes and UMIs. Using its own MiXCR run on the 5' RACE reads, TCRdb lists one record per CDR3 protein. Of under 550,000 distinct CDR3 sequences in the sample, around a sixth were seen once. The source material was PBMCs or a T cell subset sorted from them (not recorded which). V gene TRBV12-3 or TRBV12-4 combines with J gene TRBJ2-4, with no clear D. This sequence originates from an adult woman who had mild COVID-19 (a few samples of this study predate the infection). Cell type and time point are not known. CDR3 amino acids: CASSQSGIQYF. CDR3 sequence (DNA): TGTGCCAGCAGCCAATCAGGCATTCAGTACTTC.